This T cell receptor (beta chain) was documented in a study of cytomegalovirus exposure and HLA in healthy donors. Study-level information: The roughly 110 validation repertoires were reported in a later analysis to have been generated on the same platform as the roughly 630 first-cohort repertoires. Whole-study findings and limits: As confirmed in vitro, three CMV-associated chains were specific for CMV antigens.

CDR3 length equals 18 residues. The ends lost 5 bases at V and 0 bases at J; junction bases unmatched: 9. The germline CDR1 and CDR2 sequences are MNHEY and SMNVEV (reference sequence). Clones were read by immunoSEQ multiplex PCR, and TCRdb kept only the in-frame ones, dropping some. The table includes fewer than 400,000 clones, just over 85% detected once. About this clone: Its cognate antigen is unknown.

The sequenced material came from PBMCs. This TCR came from a woman younger than 35 in good health and CMV-seronegative. The chain is built from TRBV27 and TRBJ1-5, with TRBD1 matching 11 bases. Written as DNA, the CDR3 is TGTGCCAGCAGTCCCCGGACAGGGGGCCCTTATAGCAATCAGCCCCAGCATTTT. Translated: CASSPRTGGPYSNQPQHF.